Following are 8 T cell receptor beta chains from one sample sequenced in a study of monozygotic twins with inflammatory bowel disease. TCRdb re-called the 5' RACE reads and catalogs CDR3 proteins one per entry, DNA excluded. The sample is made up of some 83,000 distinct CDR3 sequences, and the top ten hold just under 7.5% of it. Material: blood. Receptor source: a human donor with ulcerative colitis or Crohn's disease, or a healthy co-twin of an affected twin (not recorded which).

The CDR3 reads CASSYRASNQPQLF. The rearrangement links TRBV12-3 or TRBV12-4 to TRBJ1-5. This CDR3 contains 14 residues.

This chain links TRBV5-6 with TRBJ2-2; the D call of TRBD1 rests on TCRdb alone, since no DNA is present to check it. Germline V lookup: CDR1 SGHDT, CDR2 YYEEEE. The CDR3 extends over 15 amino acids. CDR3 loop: CASSSWDRVAGELFF.

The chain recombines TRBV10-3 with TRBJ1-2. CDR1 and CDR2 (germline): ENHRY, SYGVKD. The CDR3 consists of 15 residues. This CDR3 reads CAISDTTGVPRGYTF.

CDR3 residues: CASSFRVKNSYNSPLHF. The J gene is TRBJ1-6, the V gene TRBV7-8. The CDR3 loop spans 17 amino acids. The germline V gene encodes CDR1 SGHVS and CDR2 FQNEAQ.

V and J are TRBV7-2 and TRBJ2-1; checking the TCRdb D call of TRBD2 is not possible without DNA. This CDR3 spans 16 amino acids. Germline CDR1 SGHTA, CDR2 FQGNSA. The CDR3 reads CASSLTGGLSYNEQFF.

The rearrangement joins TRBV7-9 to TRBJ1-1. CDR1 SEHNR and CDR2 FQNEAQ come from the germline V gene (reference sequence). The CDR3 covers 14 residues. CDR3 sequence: CASSPPKGNTEAFF.

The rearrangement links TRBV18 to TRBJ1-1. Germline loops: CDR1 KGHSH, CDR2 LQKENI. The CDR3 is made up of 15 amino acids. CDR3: CASSPPNQLNTEAFF.

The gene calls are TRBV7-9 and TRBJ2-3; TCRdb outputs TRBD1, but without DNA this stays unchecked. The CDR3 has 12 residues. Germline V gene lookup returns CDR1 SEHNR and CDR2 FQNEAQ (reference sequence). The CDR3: CASSSGADTQYF.